These T cell receptor beta chains were read from a single sample in a study of neurological immune-mediated disorders. One entry per CDR3 protein results from TCRdb running MiXCR on the 5' RACE reads. Here the sample spans 30,000 to 35,000 distinct CDR3 sequences, 20% to 25% being singletons. The sample taken for sequencing was CD4+ T cells from blood. Source of these receptors: a man between 50 and 59 years old with HTLV-1-associated myelopathy (HAM/TSP). The CDR3 runs from the conserved cysteine through the conserved F or W. The D gene is left open where the match is weak. Not all rows give a size; the values are once, few, many and, for expanded clones, a class.

clone_size,j_call,v_call,d_call,cdr3_nt,cdr3_aa
NA,TRBJ1-1,TRBV6-6,TRBD1,TGTGCCAGCAGTTACGCGGGACAGAAGAACACTGAAGCTTTCTTT,CASSYAGQKNTEAFF
many,TRBJ1-2,TRBV20-1,NA,TGCAGTGCTCCTGAAGCTAACTATGGCTACACCTTC,CSAPEANYGYTF
NA,TRBJ2-7,TRBV6-6,NA,TGTGCCAGCAGTTACTCAGGGCGGGACAACTACGAGCAGTACTTC,CASSYSGRDNYEQYF
NA,TRBJ2-3,TRBV20-1,NA,TGCAGTGTCCCCAAACCAGATACGCAGTATTTT,CSVPKPDTQYF
many,TRBJ1-6,TRBV3-1,TRBD1,TGTGCCAGCAGCCCTCGGGGCAGGGGGAATTCACCCCTCCACTTT,CASSPRGRGNSPLHF
many,TRBJ2-1,TRBV20-1,TRBD2,TGCAGTGCTAGACCCCCTAGCGGGGTCTACAATGAGCAGTTCTTC,CSARPPSGVYNEQFF
NA,TRBJ1-1,TRBV6-5,NA,TGTGCCAGCAGTTACTCCAGCCAGAACACTGAAGCTTTCTTT,CASSYSSQNTEAFF
many,TRBJ2-1,TRBV5-1,NA,TGCGCCAGCAGCTTGGATCGGGGGAGCTCCTACAATGAGCAGTTCTTC,CASSLDRGSSYNEQFF
NA,TRBJ1-2,TRBV7-2,TRBD1,TGTGCCAGCAGCTTAGCGGACAGGGTCTATGGCTACACCTTC,CASSLADRVYGYTF
many,TRBJ2-3,TRBV5-1,TRBD1,TGCGCCAGCAGAGATCCGGGACAGCTCACAGATACGCAGTATTTT,CASRDPGQLTDTQYF
NA,TRBJ2-6,TRBV10-3,NA,TGTGCCATCAGTGAGGCTGTCCAGGGGAGGGCTGGGGCCAACGTCCTTACTTTC,CAISEAVQGRAGANVLTF
few,TRBJ2-7,TRBV27,NA,TGTGCCAGCAGTTCTCAGACGGAGGACCCCTACGAGCAGTACTTC,CASSSQTEDPYEQYF
NA,TRBJ2-1,TRBV6-2/TRBV6-3,TRBD2,TGTGCCAGCAGTTCTCCTAAAACTCTAGCGGGAGGGTATAATGAGCAGTTCTTC,CASSSPKTLAGGYNEQFF
many,TRBJ2-3,TRBV7-9,NA,TGTGCCAGCAGCTTAGGGGGACTGAGGAGCACAGATACGCAGTATTTT,CASSLGGLRSTDTQYF
NA,TRBJ2-7,TRBV18,TRBD1,TGTGCCAGCTCACCGGACAGGCCGGGAGAGCAGTACTTC,CASSPDRPGEQYF
many,TRBJ2-7,TRBV7-9,TRBD1,TGTGCCAGCAGCCCGTACGCCGGGACAGGCAGCCTGGGGCAGTACTTC,CASSPYAGTGSLGQYF
few,TRBJ2-1,TRBV27,NA,TGTGCCAGCAGTGTCCTCCAGGGGACTGGGAACAATGAGCAGTTCTTC,CASSVLQGTGNNEQFF
many,TRBJ2-7,TRBV20-1,TRBD1,TGCAGTGCCCCGAATCGGGACAGGGGGCTTGAGCAGTACTTC,CSAPNRDRGLEQYF
many,TRBJ2-4,TRBV9,NA,TGTGCCAGCAGCGGGCCGGGGGTCAAAAACATTCAGTACTTC,CASSGPGVKNIQYF
many,TRBJ1-6,TRBV7-3,TRBD1,TGTGCCAGCAGGGGGGAGGGGGCGGATTCACCCCTCCACTTT,CASRGEGADSPLHF
many,TRBJ2-2,TRBV12-3/TRBV12-4,NA,TGTGCCAGCAGTCGCTACGCGAACACCGGGGAGCTGTTTTTT,CASSRYANTGELFF
many,TRBJ2-5,TRBV4-1,TRBD2,TGCGCCAGCAGCCAAGACCCCGGACTAGCGGGAGGGAGGGAGACCCAGTACTTC,CASSQDPGLAGGRETQYF
NA,TRBJ2-1,TRBV5-5,NA,TGTGCCAGCAGCCATCCCCACGACAATGAGCAGTTCTTC,CASSHPHDNEQFF
many,TRBJ2-7,TRBV10-2,NA,TGCGCCAGCAGTTTCCAGGGGGGAACCTACGAGCAGTACTTC,CASSFQGGTYEQYF
many,TRBJ1-2,TRBV27,NA,TGTGCCAGCCGAAGAAAACAGGAAGCTAACTATGGCTACACCTTC,CASRRKQEANYGYTF
NA,TRBJ1-6,TRBV20-1,TRBD1,TGCAGTGCTCGGTGGACAGGGGGGTCCTATAATTCACCCCTCCACTTT,CSARWTGGSYNSPLHF
many,TRBJ2-5,TRBV5-5,TRBD1,TGTGCCAGCAGCCCCCGGACAGGGGGGAACCAAGAGACCCAGTACTTC,CASSPRTGGNQETQYF
many,TRBJ2-5,TRBV7-9,TRBD2,TGTGCCAGCAGTTCCGCCGGGACTAGCGGGAGGGCTATACAAGAGACCCAGTACTTC,CASSSAGTSGRAIQETQYF
many,TRBJ2-2,TRBV14,NA,TGTGCCAGCAGCCAAGGGGTGACCGGGGAGCTGTTTTTT,CASSQGVTGELFF
NA,TRBJ1-5,TRBV20-1,NA,TGCAGTGCCGGACTTGGCAATCAGCCCCAGCATTTT,CSAGLGNQPQHF
many,TRBJ2-3,TRBV10-2,TRBD2,TGCGCCAGCAGCCTAGCGGGAGTAGGAGATACGCAGTATTTT,CASSLAGVGDTQYF
NA,TRBJ1-4,TRBV19,NA,TGTGCCAGTATCCAGGTCGGGGATTCGGAAAAACTGTTTTTT,CASIQVGDSEKLFF
medium-sized,TRBJ1-1,TRBV6-5,NA,TGTGCCAGCAGTTACAGAGGAGGGGGTTTTAACACTGAAGCTTTCTTT,CASSYRGGGFNTEAFF
NA,TRBJ2-1,TRBV5-1,TRBD1,TGCGCCAGCAGCGGAGGACAGGGGGCTGGGGATGAGCAGTTCTTC,CASSGGQGAGDEQFF
NA,TRBJ2-3,TRBV3-1,TRBD2,TGTGCCAGCAGCCCGGGACTAGCGGCCGTTACAGATACGCAGTATTTT,CASSPGLAAVTDTQYF
many,TRBJ2-1,TRBV7-6,NA,TGTGCCAGCAGTCCCCCCGGCGAGGGGGGACGGTGGGGTGAGCAGTTCTTC,CASSPPGEGGRWGEQFF
many,TRBJ2-3,TRBV15,TRBD2,TGTGCCACCAGCAGACCTACGGCCAGCGGGGGGGGCAGGGATACGCAGTATTTT,CATSRPTASGGGRDTQYF
NA,TRBJ2-1,TRBV5-5,TRBD1,TGTGCCAGCAGCCGTCAGACAGGGTTTAGCTCCTACAATGAGCAGTTCTTC,CASSRQTGFSSYNEQFF
NA,TRBJ2-3,TRBV20-1,TRBD2,TGTGGCCCCAGGACTAGCGGGAACACAGATACGCAGTATTTT,CGPRTSGNTDTQYF
many,TRBJ2-3,TRBV9,NA,TGTGCCAGCAGCCCCCGTCAGGCGACTAGCACAGATACGCAGTATTTT,CASSPRQATSTDTQYF
many,TRBJ2-2,TRBV29-1,NA,TGCAGCGGTGGGCGGGGCACCGGGGAGCTGTTTTTT,CSGGRGTGELFF
many,TRBJ2-7,TRBV7-2,NA,TGTGCCAGCAGCGCACAGACAGGTAACTACGAGCAGTACTTC,CASSAQTGNYEQYF
many,TRBJ1-1,TRBV5-5,NA,TGTGCCAGCAGCTTTCGGAGACAAGGTGGGTCCTTGAACACTGAAGCTTTCTTT,CASSFRRQGGSLNTEAFF
many,TRBJ2-7,TRBV10-3,TRBD2,TGTGCCATCAGTGAGCCGACCCTTTCTGCTAGCGGGAGTACCTACGAGCAGTACTTC,CAISEPTLSASGSTYEQYF
many,TRBJ1-2,TRBV4-1,NA,TGCGCCAGCAGCCAAGGTACCAGGAACTATGGCTACACCTTC,CASSQGTRNYGYTF
medium-sized,TRBJ2-1,TRBV5-8,TRBD2,TGTGCCAGCAGCCATCTTGGATCGACTAGCGGGGGGTATGAGCAGTTCTTC,CASSHLGSTSGGYEQFF
many,TRBJ2-3,TRBV7-2,NA,TGTGCCAGCAGCTTCGTTCGGGGACGCACAGATACGCAGTATTTT,CASSFVRGRTDTQYF
many,TRBJ2-2,TRBV20-1,TRBD2,TGCAGTGCTAGACTAGCGGGGGGGCAGGGCACCGGGGAGCTGTTTTTT,CSARLAGGQGTGELFF
once,TRBJ2-7,TRBV5-1,NA,TGCGCCAGCAGCGCCGACATCTCCTACGAGCAGTACTTC,CASSADISYEQYF
many,TRBJ2-7,TRBV5-1,NA,TGCGCCAGCAGCCCAATGAGGACAGTTTCAGACGAGCAGTACTTC,CASSPMRTVSDEQYF
NA,TRBJ2-2,TRBV5-1,NA,TGCGCCAGCACCCCCAATAACACCGGGGAGCTGTTTTTT,CASTPNNTGELFF
many,TRBJ2-3,TRBV7-2,NA,TGTGCCAGCAGCTTCTCTGGGGATACGCAGTATTTT,CASSFSGDTQYF
many,TRBJ1-1,TRBV7-9,NA,TGTGCCAGCAGCTCCGGGGCCCAGGGTAAAGCTTTCTTT,CASSSGAQGKAFF
many,TRBJ2-3,TRBV29-1,NA,TGCAGCGTCCTCTGGCAGCGGAGCACAGATACGCAGTATTTT,CSVLWQRSTDTQYF